This TCR beta chain was profiled in a study of beta chain features in type 1 diabetes (dated by TCRdb to 2017 to 2018). In terms of the full investigation: Mean age, gender distribution, total cell number and subset yield did not differ between patients and healthy donors. A total of 85 million to 110 million sorted cells were examined across all samples, and RNA yield correlated strongly with the number of cells per subset. The study compared TCRB repertoires of sorted circulating CD4+ T cell subsets between recently diagnosed type 1 diabetes patients and matched healthy donors. Naive and central memory subsets were obtained from all 30 or so donors, but regulatory and stem cell-like memory subsets were isolated from only 8 patients and 8 healthy donors.

What the research found in general, with its limitations: PCR might favor shorter templates, but patient and control samples were amplified and corrected together, so any skew would affect both groups equally. HLA sub-analyses involved small numbers of individuals, so any influence of HLA type on TCRB rearrangement remained unresolved. The naive, central memory and regulatory TCRB repertoires appeared to resemble one another more closely among patients than among healthy donors. At VDJ recombination sites, patients with type 1 diabetes made fewer insertions and deleted more nucleotides, a pattern implying thymic rearrangement abnormalities. In all four CD4+ subsets, TCRB CDR3 length was moderately but significantly shorter in type 1 diabetes patients. Because cDNA was sequenced instead of genomic DNA, activated cells with high expression could be over-represented, although the groups did not differ in activation or CD3 levels.

The High Capacity cDNA Reverse Transcription Kit was used to reverse transcribe all of the isolated RNA, meaning that expressed TCRB transcripts were what got sequenced. Naive, central memory and regulatory T cell samples underwent deep immunoSEQ sequencing, averaging around 4 million total reads per sample. Sorted cells were lysed in RLT buffer, and RNA was extracted using DNase-treated RNeasy Micro or Mini kits according to cell number. To prevent cross-contamination, every cell subset was processed on its own, while patient and healthy donor samples were processed together. The immunoSEQ multiplex PCR was used to amplify TCRB sequences from cDNA, generating 87-bp fragments that spanned the CDR3 region. Amplicons were sequenced on the Illumina HiSeq platform. The study's own analysis went as follows. Synthetic template baselines were used to correct PCR bias computationally, reads within Hamming distance 2 were collapsed, and singletons that could not be merged were discarded. Reads were aligned against IMGT to assign V, D and J genes, CDR3 length and insertions or deletions at six rearrangement sites. Within each subset, clonotype counts were normalized to sorted cell number, and only after that were true diversity and Gini coefficients computed with the tcR R package. The overlap coefficient, calculated on TCRB nucleotide sequences, was used to quantify repertoire sharing. As a proxy for the pre-selection repertoire, out-of-frame TCRB sequences from naive cells were analyzed. Held by TCRdb, this immuneACCESS table contains in-frame sequences only and omits some clones. Under half of the omission traces to an unresolved V gene where checked; the cause of the rest is unknown. V, J and clone size reflect that table, while D and trimming were determined from the DNA. The sample has 970,000 or so clones on record, roughly 16% of them singletons. The ten biggest clones cover around 0.02% of the sample.

A single peripheral blood draw of about 116 mL on average was collected from each donor into heparinised tubes. A BD FACSAria II and a panel including CD45RO, CCR7, CD25, CD127, CD95 and CD27 were used to sort naive, central memory, regulatory and stem cell-like memory CD4+ T cells. Purity was above 95% for every sorted population. PBMCs were isolated immediately by Lymphoprep density gradient centrifugation and stained directly without culture. So that batch effects would be minimized, each experiment stained and sorted samples in pairs, pairing one healthy donor with one patient. From cysteine to phenylalanine, the CDR3 is 15 amino acids long. The sequence is cut down to CDR3 DNA, 45 bases in frame from base 1. As for this clone: It has no known antigen specificity. Base qualities were left out, and no much larger clone turns up one base away.

What was sequenced was naive CD4+ T cells from blood. According to the study, the label for this sample's cell subset or site signals: true naive CD4+ T cells. The chain is made from TRBV21-1 and TRBJ2-1; the table's D call of TRBD1 was not tested on the DNA. TRBV21-1 constitutes a pseudogene. The sequence derives from a woman under 30 in good health. For the CDR3, the sequence is CASLLQDSRDNEQFF. The DNA is TGTGCCAGCCTCCTCCAGGACAGTCGGGACAATGAGCAGTTCTTC.